This T cell receptor (beta chain) was sequenced during a study of Ad26.COV2.S vaccination and SARS-CoV-2 variants. Study details: Intramuscular Ad26.COV2.S at 5x10^10 or 1x10^11 viral particles. Study-wide points: Ad26.COV2.S recipients had broader spike-specific TCRs (P = 0.0014).

This sample's treatment: around 19 received Ad26.COV2.S at low or high dose, single or two shots; 5 received placebo; per-sample allocation not given. Day 63 after the first injection of vaccine or placebo was the sampling time. The donor was a Boston adult aged 18-55 years. This clone was observed a handful of times. No antigen is known for it. Clones were read by immunoSEQ multiplex PCR, and TCRdb kept only the in-frame ones, dropping some. The table includes about 390,000 clones, around 85% detected once. This CDR3 is built from 14 residues. CDR1 and CDR2 from the germline V gene are LGHDT and YNNKEL (reference sequence). V was pared by 1 base and J by 9 bases, with 13 bases between.

The V call is TRBV3-1 (or the pseudogene TRBV3-2), the J call TRBJ2-1; maybe TRBD1 (6 bases). The source was peripheral blood, collected in a trial of Ad26.COV2.S vaccine versus placebo. This clonotype was obtained from a person between 18 and 65 years old who received the Ad26.COV2.S COVID-19 vaccine or a placebo. The CDR3 coding sequence is TGTGCCAGCAGCCAAGCGGAACGGACAGCTGAGCAGTTCTTC. Its protein is CASSQAERTAEQFF.